This is a list of T cell receptor beta chains from one sample in a study of blood T cell repertoires in COVID-19. Clones were sequenced by immunoSEQ multiplex PCR, and TCRdb holds only the in-frame ones, with some missing. The sample lists roughly 42,000 clones, roughly nine tenths seen once, with around 6.2% in the top ten. Source material: peripheral blood. The origin of the receptors is a human donor in a cohort sampled during active COVID-19. Each CDR3 is given with its conserved first and last residue. D genes are given only for firm matches.

TRBJ1-2	TRBV6-1	NA	TGTGCCAGCAGTGAAGGGACAGCGGGGCGGGGTGGCTACACCTTC	CASSEGTAGRGGYTF
TRBJ2-1	TRBV7-2	TRBD2	TGTGCCAGCCAAACTAGCGGGGGTTACAATGAGCAGTTCTTC	CASQTSGGYNEQFF
TRBJ2-7	TRBV7-2	TRBD1	TGTGCCAGCAGCTTCGGACAGGGCCCACTCGAGCAGTACTTC	CASSFGQGPLEQYF
TRBJ1-4	TRBV3-1/TRBV3-2	TRBD1	TGTGCCAGCAGCCCCCGGGACAGTGGCGAAAAACTGTTTTTT	CASSPRDSGEKLFF
TRBJ1-4	TRBV7-9	NA	TGTGCCAGCAGCTCGACAGGATTCCCAGAAAAACTGTTTTTT	CASSSTGFPEKLFF
TRBJ2-2	TRBV5-4	TRBD2	TGTGCCAGCAGCTCCGCGGGGGGGCCCGACGGGGAGCTGTTTTTT	CASSSAGGPDGELFF
TRBJ2-7	TRBV11-2	TRBD2	TGTGCCAGCACGTCTAGCGGGGGGAATTACGAGCAGTACTTC	CASTSSGGNYEQYF
TRBJ2-7	TRBV24-1	TRBD1	TGTGCCACCAGACGACAGGGGGGACCCTACGAGCAGTACTTC	CATRRQGGPYEQYF
TRBJ2-1	TRBV9	NA	TGTGCCAGCAGCGTTCGGGGGAACAATGAGCAGTTCTTC	CASSVRGNNEQFF
TRBJ1-2	TRBV15	NA	TGTGCCACCAGCAGAGAATTGGGGAGCTCCTATGGCTACACCTTC	CATSRELGSSYGYTF
TRBJ2-1	TRBV5-5	TRBD1	TGTGCCAGCAGCCTAGTAGCAGGGGGCAATGAGCAGTTCTTC	CASSLVAGGNEQFF